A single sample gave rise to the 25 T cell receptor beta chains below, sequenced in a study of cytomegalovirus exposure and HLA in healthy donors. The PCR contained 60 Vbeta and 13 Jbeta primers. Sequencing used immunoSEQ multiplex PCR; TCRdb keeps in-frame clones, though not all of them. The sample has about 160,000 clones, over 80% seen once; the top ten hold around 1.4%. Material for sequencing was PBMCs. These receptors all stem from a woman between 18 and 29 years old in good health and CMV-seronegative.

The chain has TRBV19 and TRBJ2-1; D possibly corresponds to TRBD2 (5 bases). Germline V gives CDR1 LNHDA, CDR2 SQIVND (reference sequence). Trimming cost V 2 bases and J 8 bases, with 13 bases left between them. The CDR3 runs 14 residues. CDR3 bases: TGTGCCAGTAGTATACGGACGGGAATAGATGAGCAGTTCTTC. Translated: CASSIRTGIDEQFF.

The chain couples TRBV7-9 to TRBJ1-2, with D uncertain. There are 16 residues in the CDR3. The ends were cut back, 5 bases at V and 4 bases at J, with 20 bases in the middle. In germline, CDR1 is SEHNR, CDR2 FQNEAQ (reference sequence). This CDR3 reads CASSPFGISKAYGYTF. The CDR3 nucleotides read TGTGCCAGCAGCCCGTTCGGGATATCAAAAGCCTATGGCTACACCTTC.

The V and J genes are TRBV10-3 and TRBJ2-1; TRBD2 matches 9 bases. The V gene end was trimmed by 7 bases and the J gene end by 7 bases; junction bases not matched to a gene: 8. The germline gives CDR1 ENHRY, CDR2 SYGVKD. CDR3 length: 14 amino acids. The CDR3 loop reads CAIKASGEVNEQFF. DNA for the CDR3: TGTGCCATCAAGGCTAGCGGGGAGGTAAATGAGCAGTTCTTC.

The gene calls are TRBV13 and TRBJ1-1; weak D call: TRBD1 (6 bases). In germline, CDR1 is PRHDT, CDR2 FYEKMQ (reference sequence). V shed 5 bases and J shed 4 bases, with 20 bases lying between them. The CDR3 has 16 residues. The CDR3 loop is CASSPLRQTGITEAFF. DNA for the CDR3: TGTGCCAGCAGCCCCCTTCGACAAACAGGGATCACTGAAGCTTTCTTT. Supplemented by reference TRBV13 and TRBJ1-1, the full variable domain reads AAGVIQSPRHLIKEKRETATLKCYPIPRHDTVYWYQQGPGQDPQFLISFYEKMQSDKGSIPDRFSAQQFSDYHSELNMSSLELGDSALYFCASSPLRQTGITEAFFGQGTRLTVV.

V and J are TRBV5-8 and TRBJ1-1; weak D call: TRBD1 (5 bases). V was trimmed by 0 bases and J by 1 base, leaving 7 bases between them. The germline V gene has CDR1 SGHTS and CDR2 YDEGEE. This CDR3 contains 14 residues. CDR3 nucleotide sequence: TGTGCCAGCAGCTTGGGACAGCCGAACACTGAAGCTTTCTTT. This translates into CASSLGQPNTEAFF.

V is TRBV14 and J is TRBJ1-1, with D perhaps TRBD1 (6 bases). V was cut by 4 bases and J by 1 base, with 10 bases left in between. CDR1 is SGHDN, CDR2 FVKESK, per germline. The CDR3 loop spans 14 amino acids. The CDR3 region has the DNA TGTGCCAGCAGCCGGGACACCTCGAACACTGAAGCTTTCTTT. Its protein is CASSRDTSNTEAFF.

The CDR3 reads CASSSLGQVYGYTF. CDR3 coding DNA: TGTGCCAGCAGCTCACTTGGACAGGTCTATGGCTACACCTTC. This chain joins TRBV5-6 and TRBJ1-2; 7 positions match TRBD1. CDR3 length: 14 residues. The V gene's germline CDR1 is SGHDT and CDR2 YYEEEE. V lost 3 bases to trimming and J lost 4 bases; unmatched junction nucleotides: 6.

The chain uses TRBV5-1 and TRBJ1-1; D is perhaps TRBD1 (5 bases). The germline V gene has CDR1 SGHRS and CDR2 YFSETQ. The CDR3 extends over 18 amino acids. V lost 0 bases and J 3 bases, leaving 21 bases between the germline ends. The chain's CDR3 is CASSLGRGYEGRHTEAFF. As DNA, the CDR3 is TGCGCCAGCAGCTTGGGACGGGGGTATGAAGGGAGGCACACTGAAGCTTTCTTT.

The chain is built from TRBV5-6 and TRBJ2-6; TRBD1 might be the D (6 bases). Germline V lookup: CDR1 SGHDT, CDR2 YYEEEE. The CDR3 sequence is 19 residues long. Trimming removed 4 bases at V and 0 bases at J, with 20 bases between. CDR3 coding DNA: TGTGCCAGCAGCATGGGCCCTGGGGGCTTGGGCTCTGGGGCCAACGTCCTGACTTTC. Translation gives CASSMGPGGLGSGANVLTF.

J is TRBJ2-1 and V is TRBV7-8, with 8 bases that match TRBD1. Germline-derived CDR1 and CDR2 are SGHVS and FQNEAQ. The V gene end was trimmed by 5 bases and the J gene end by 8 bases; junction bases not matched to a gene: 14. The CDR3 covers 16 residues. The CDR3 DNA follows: TGTGCCAGCAGCAGAGCCGGGACAGGATTCCTCCATGAGCAGTTCTTC. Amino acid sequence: CASSRAGTGFLHEQFF.

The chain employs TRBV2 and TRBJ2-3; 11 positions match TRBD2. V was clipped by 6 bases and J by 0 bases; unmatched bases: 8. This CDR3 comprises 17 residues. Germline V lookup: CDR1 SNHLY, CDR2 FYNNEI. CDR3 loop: CASRRFGLAGSTDTQYF. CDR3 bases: TGTGCCAGCAGGAGGTTCGGACTAGCGGGCAGCACAGATACGCAGTATTTT.

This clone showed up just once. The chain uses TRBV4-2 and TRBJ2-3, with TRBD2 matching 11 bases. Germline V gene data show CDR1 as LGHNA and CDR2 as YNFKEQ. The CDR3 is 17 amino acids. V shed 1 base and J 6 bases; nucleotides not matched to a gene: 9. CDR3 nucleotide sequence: TGTGCCAGCAGCCAAGGTGGGCTAGCGGGGGGTGAGGATACGCAGTATTTT. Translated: CASSQGGLAGGEDTQYF.

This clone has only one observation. This chain's CDR3 is CASSPGLRRTDTQYF. The CDR3 nucleotides read TGTGCCAGCAGCCCGGGACTACGCCGCACAGATACGCAGTATTTT. V usage is TRBV7-9 and J usage is TRBJ2-3, with TRBD2 matching over 7 bases. V lost 5 bases and J lost 1; bases outside the gene matches: 6. The germline gives CDR1 SEHNR, CDR2 FQNEAQ (reference sequence). The CDR3 runs 15 residues. Combining the CDR3 with reference TRBV7-9 and TRBJ2-3 gives the whole variable domain DTGVSQNPRHKITKRGQNVTFRCDPISEHNRLYWYRQTLGQGPEFLTYFQNEAQLEKSRLLSDRFSAERPKGSFSTLEIQRTEQGDSAMYLCASSPGLRRTDTQYFGPGTRLTVL.

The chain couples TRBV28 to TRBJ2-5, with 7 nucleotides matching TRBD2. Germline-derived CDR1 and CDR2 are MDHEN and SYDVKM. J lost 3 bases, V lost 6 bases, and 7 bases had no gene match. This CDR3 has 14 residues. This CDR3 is CASSPGGEEETQYF. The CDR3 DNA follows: TGTGCCAGCAGCCCGGGAGGAGAGGAAGAGACCCAGTACTTC.

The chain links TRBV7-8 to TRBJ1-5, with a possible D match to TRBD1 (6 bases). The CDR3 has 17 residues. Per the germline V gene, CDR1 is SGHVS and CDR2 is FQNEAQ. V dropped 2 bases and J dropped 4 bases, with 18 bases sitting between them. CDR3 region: CASSLRSTGQGNQPQHF. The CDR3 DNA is TGTGCCAGCAGCTTACGGTCTACAGGGCAAGGTAATCAGCCCCAGCATTTT.

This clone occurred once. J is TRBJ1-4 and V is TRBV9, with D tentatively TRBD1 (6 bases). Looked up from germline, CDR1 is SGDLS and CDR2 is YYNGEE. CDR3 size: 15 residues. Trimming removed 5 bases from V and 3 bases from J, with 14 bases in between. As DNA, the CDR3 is TGTGCCAGCAGTTCCGAGGGGACATCTAATGAAAAACTGTTTTTT. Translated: CASSSEGTSNEKLFF.

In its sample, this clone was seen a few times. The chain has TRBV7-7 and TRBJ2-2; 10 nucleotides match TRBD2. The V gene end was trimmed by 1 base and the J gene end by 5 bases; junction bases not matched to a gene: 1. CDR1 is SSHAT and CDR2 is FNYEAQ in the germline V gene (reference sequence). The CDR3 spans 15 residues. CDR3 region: CASSLELAGTGELFF. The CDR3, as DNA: TGTGCCAGCAGCTTAGAACTAGCGGGAACCGGGGAGCTGTTTTTT. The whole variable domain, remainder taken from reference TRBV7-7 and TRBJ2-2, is GAGVSQSPRYKVTKRGQDVTLRCDPISSHATLYWYQQALGQGPEFLTYFNYEAQPDKSGLPSDRFSAERPEGSISTLTIQRTEQRDSAMYRCASSLELAGTGELFFGEGSRLTVL.

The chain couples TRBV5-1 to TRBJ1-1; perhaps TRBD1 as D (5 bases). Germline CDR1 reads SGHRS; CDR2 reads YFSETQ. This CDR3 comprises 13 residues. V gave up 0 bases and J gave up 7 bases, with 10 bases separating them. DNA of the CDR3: TGCGCCAGCAGCTTGGATCGGGGGGGTGAAGCTTTCTTT. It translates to CASSLDRGGEAFF.

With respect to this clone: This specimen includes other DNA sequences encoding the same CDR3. The CDR3, as DNA: TGTGCCAGCAGCGTAGCCACAAGGACAGGGGGAGACGAGCAGTACTTC. As protein: CASSVATRTGGDEQYF. The V and J genes are TRBV9 and TRBJ2-7, with 10 positions matching TRBD1. J was trimmed by 5 bases and V by 0 bases; bases with no gene match: 8. There are 16 residues in the CDR3. Germline CDR1 and CDR2: SGDLS and YYNGEE. Combining the CDR3 with reference TRBV9 and TRBJ2-7 gives the whole variable domain DSGVTQTPKHLITATGQRVTLRCSPRSGDLSVYWYQQSLDQGLQFLIQYYNGEERAKGNILERFSAQQFPDLHSELNLSSLELGDSALYFCASSVATRTGGDEQYFGPGTRLTVT.

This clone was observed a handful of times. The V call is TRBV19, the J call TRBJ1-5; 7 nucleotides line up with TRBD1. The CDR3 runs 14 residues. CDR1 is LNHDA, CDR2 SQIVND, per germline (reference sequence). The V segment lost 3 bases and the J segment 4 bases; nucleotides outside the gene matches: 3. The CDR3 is CASSIRDRNQPQHF. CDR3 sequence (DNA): TGTGCCAGTAGTATCCGGGACAGAAATCAGCCCCAGCATTTT.

The CDR3 DNA sequence: TGCGCCAGCAGTGAGACCGGGACAGCACCCTACGAGCAGTACTTC. Translating it yields CASSETGTAPYEQYF. This chain connects TRBV10-2 to TRBJ2-7; 7 nucleotides align to TRBD1. V gave up 2 bases and J gave up 2 bases; unmatched junction bases: 6. Germline CDR1 and CDR2: WSHSY and SAAADI. The CDR3 length is 15 residues.

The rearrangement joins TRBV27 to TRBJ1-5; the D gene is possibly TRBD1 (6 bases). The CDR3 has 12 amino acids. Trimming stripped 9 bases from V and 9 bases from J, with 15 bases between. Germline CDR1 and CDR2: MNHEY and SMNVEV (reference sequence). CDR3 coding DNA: TGTGCCAGAGGGGGGGCCAGAGGGCCCCAGCATTTT. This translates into CARGGARGPQHF.

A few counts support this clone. The CDR3 DNA sequence: TGTGCCAGTAGTTCCGCCGCATCGGGCAATCAGCCCCAGCATTTT. Translating gives CASSSAASGNQPQHF. This chain joins TRBV19 and TRBJ1-5; D remains ambiguous. CDR1 LNHDA and CDR2 SQIVND come from the germline V gene (reference sequence). V lost 5 bases and J lost 2, with 13 bases in between. The CDR3 is made up of 15 amino acids. Combining the CDR3 with reference TRBV19 and TRBJ1-5 gives the whole variable domain DGGITQSPKYLFRKEGQNVTLSCEQNLNHDAMYWYRQDPGQGLRLIYYSQIVNDFQKGDIAEGYSVSREKKESFPLTVTSAQKNPTAFYLCASSSAASGNQPQHFGDGTRLSIL.

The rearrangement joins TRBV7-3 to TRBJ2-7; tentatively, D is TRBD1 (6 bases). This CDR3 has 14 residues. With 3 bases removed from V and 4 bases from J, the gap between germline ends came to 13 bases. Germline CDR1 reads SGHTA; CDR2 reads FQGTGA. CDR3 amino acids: CASSFGPGDYEQYF. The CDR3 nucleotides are TGTGCCAGCAGCTTCGGCCCAGGGGATTACGAGCAGTACTTC.

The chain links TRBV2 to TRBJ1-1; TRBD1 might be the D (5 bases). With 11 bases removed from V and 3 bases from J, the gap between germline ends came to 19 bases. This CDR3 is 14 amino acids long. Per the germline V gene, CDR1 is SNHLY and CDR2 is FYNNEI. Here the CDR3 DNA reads TGTGCCTCGCGTTCAACGGGGGGGGACACTGAAGCTTTCTTT. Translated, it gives CASRSTGGDTEAFF.